Listed below are T cell receptor beta chains from one sample, sequenced in a study of early T cells in non-severe SARS-CoV-2 infection. Each CDR3 protein is one row after TCRdb ran MiXCR on the 5' RACE reads. The table includes about 42,000 distinct CDR3 sequences, 7.1% detected once. Input material: whole blood. These receptors all come from an adult who was a healthcare worker with PCR-confirmed SARS-CoV-2 infection or an uninfected control (not recorded which). Both conserved end residues are part of each CDR3. D genes are given only for firm matches. The size entry is marked missing in some rows and otherwise reads once, few, many or a size class.

v_call	cdr3_length	j_call	d_call	clone_size	cdr3_nt	cdr3_aa
TRBV18	14	TRBJ2-5	TRBD2	many	TGTGCCAGCTCACCTAGCGGGGGGAGAGAGACCCAGTACTTC	CASSPSGGRETQYF
TRBV6-4	13	TRBJ2-5	-	-	TGTGCCAGCAGTGACGACAGTGGGGAGACCCAGTACTTC	CASSDDSGETQYF
TRBV12-3/TRBV12-4	14	TRBJ1-6	TRBD1	-	TGTGCCAGCAGATTACAGGGGGGTAATTCACCCCTCCACTTT	CASRLQGGNSPLHF
TRBV20-1	12	TRBJ2-3	-	-	TGCAGTGCTAGTAAGGGGGGAGATACGCAGTATTTT	CSASKGGDTQYF
TRBV3-1	13	TRBJ1-1	TRBD1	-	TGTGCCAGCAGCCTATTTCGAGGGACAGGAGCTTTCTTT	CASSLFRGTGAFF
TRBV6-5	11	TRBJ2-7	TRBD1	-	TGTGCCAGCAGACAGGGGGGCGAGCAGTACTTC	CASRQGGEQYF
TRBV7-6	15	TRBJ1-2	-	-	TGTGCCAGCAGCTTAGTGCGGGGGGCTAACTATGGCTACACCTTC	CASSLVRGANYGYTF
TRBV6-6	14	TRBJ1-5	-	many	TGTGCCAGCAGCCCCCTTGATAGCAATCAGCCCCAGCATTTT	CASSPLDSNQPQHF
TRBV9	14	TRBJ1-1	-	few	TGTGCCAGCAGCGGGGGAGCGGGCTACGCTGAAGCTTTCTTT	CASSGGAGYAEAFF
TRBV6-2/TRBV6-3	14	TRBJ2-7	-	few	TGTGCCAGCAGTTACGCGGGACCGCTATACGAGCAGTACTTC	CASSYAGPLYEQYF
TRBV2	14	TRBJ2-3	-	many	TGTGCCAGCAGTGGGAGGGGGGATACAGATACGCAGTATTTT	CASSGRGDTDTQYF
TRBV20-1	12	TRBJ1-1	-	few	TGCAGTGTTCGTGAGCCCAACACTGAAGCTTTCTTT	CSVREPNTEAFF
TRBV5-5	12	TRBJ1-1	-	few	TGTGCCAGCAGCTTGATCGTCACTGAAGCTTTCTTT	CASSLIVTEAFF